The clone carrying this T cell receptor (beta chain) is a singleton in its sample. The identical CDR3 is also encoded by other nucleotide sequences in the sample. This specimen comes from a study of shared clonotypes between healthy human individuals. CD45RO-negative, CCR7-positively selected cells formed the naive CD8 fraction, excluding terminally differentiated effector memory CD45RA+ cells. Sequencing used immunoSEQ multiplex PCR; TCRdb keeps in-frame clones, though not all of them. The table shows over 2,000,000 clones, with about 93% occurring only once. Per the germline V gene, CDR1 is MNHEY and CDR2 is SMNVEV (reference sequence). The CDR3 totals 11 residues. V lost 10 bases and J lost 5, with 11 bases in between.

Sequenced input: naive CD8+ T cells from PBMCs. The receptor's source is a man between 18 and 29 years old in good health. Some clones in this sample may be carry-over from other donors' samples. The chain carries TRBV27 and TRBJ1-2; D not resolved. The CDR3 DNA is TGTGCCACCAGCGGCGGATATGGCTACACCTTC. Translation: CATSGGYGYTF.